The 19 T cell receptor beta chains listed next were all sequenced from one sample in a study of T-cell reconstitution after alpha-beta-depleted transplantation in children. Unique molecular identifiers tagged the TCRbeta library. MiXCR was run by TCRdb on the PCR reads, yielding one entry per CDR3 protein. The table shows roughly 120,000 distinct CDR3 sequences, with about 21% occurring only once. Sequencing was performed on PBMCs, mostly from graft donor cells, taken 180 days after TCRalphabeta/CD19-depleted stem cell transplant. The receptors shown here come from a male patient between 2 and 15 years old who had a stem cell transplant for chronic granulomatous disease, so the T cells may come from the graft donor.

Here the CDR3 reads CSARVRVSEQYF. CDR3 nucleotide sequence: TGCAGTGCGCGAGTCAGGGTCTCCGAGCAGTACTTC. This chain joins TRBV20-1 and TRBJ2-7, with a tentative D call TRBD1 (5 bases). This CDR3 region has 12 residues. In germline, CDR1 is DFQATT, CDR2 SNEGSKA (reference sequence). Trimming cost V 6 bases and J 6 bases, with 15 bases left between them.

In its sample, this clonotype was seen many times. The V call is TRBV20-1, the J call TRBJ2-1, with TRBD1 as a possible D gene (7 bases). The CDR3 totals 16 residues. The germline V and J ends were trimmed by 4 bases and 2 bases, with 18 bases remaining between them. Germline CDR1 is DFQATT and CDR2 is SNEGSKA (reference sequence). The CDR3 here is CSATNRARGAYNEQFF. The CDR3 region has the DNA TGCAGTGCTACCAACCGGGCCAGGGGGGCCTACAATGAGCAGTTCTTC.

This clonotype appeared many times. The chain couples TRBV7-2 to TRBJ2-7; 10 nucleotides match TRBD2. Germline assignment: CDR1 SGHTA and CDR2 FQGNSA. The CDR3 runs to 16 residues. J lost 7 bases, V lost 1 base, and 10 bases had no gene match. The CDR3, as DNA: TGTGCCAGCAGCTTAGGATCCAGCGGGGGGGCTAGGGAGCAGTACTTC. Protein sequence: CASSLGSSGGAREQYF. The variable domain in full, with the rest retrieved from reference TRBV7-2 and TRBJ2-7, is GAGVSQSPSNKVTEKGKDVELRCDPISGHTALYWYRQSLGQGLEFLIYFQGNSAPDKSGLPSDRFSAERTGGSVSTLTIQRTQQEDSAVYLCASSLGSSGGAREQYFGPGTRLTVT.

This clonotype has a count of ten or more. The chain combines TRBV20-1 with TRBJ1-4; D ambiguous. V lost 5 bases and J 8 bases, leaving 9 bases between the germline ends. Germline V gene lookup returns CDR1 DFQATT and CDR2 SNEGSKA (reference sequence). CDR3 length: 11 amino acids. CDR3 loop: CSAAAGEKLFF. Written as DNA, the CDR3 is TGCAGTGCTGCCGCCGGGGAAAAACTGTTTTTT.

The chain links TRBV5-4 to TRBJ2-3; 7 positions agree with TRBD2. This CDR3 is 15 amino acids long. Germline V gene lookup returns CDR1 SGHNT and CDR2 YYREEE (reference sequence). V was pared by 5 bases and J by 0 bases, with 6 bases of the junction left unmatched. CDR3 nucleotide sequence: TGTGCCAGCAGTCAAAAAGCGGGGAGCACAGATACGCAGTATTTT. It translates to CASSQKAGSTDTQYF.

The sample holds many counts of this clonotype. The rearrangement uses TRBV7-9 and TRBJ2-1; the match to TRBD1 covers 7 bases. Germline V CDR1 and CDR2: SEHNR, FQNEAQ (reference sequence). The junction had 12 bases not matched to a gene; V was cut back by 5 bases and J by 2 bases. The CDR3 is 17 residues long. CDR3 protein: CASSPPLRQGAYNEQFF. The CDR3 bases are TGTGCCAGCAGCCCCCCCCTGAGGCAGGGGGCCTACAATGAGCAGTTCTTC.

A remark on this clonotype: This sequence may be a read error, since a much larger clone differs from it by one base. J is TRBJ1-2 and V is TRBV6-1; perhaps TRBD1 as D (5 bases). In germline, CDR1 is MNHNS, CDR2 SASEGT. The CDR3 loop spans 13 amino acids. The CDR3 spells CASREGMNYGDTF. The CDR3 nucleotides read TGTGCCAGCAGGGAGGGGATGAACTATGGCGACACCTTC.

This clonotype occurred many times. The chain carries TRBV6-1 and TRBJ2-3; 7 bases are shared with TRBD2. With V trimmed by 6 bases and J by 2 bases, 5 bases remained unmatched. Germline V gene data show CDR1 as MNHNS and CDR2 as SASEGT. The CDR3 has 14 residues. CDR3 DNA sequence: TGTGCCAGCAGCATAGCGGGTACCACAGATACGCAGTATTTT. Its translation is CASSIAGTTDTQYF.

The chain links TRBV5-1 to TRBJ2-1; 7 bases fit TRBD2. The junction had 3 bases not matched to a gene; V was cut back by 0 bases and J by 3 bases. The V gene's germline CDR1 is SGHRS and CDR2 YFSETQ. The CDR3 length is 15 residues. DNA of the CDR3: TGCGCCAGCAGCTTGGCCGGGACTAACTACAATGAGCAGTTCTTC. This sequence encodes CASSLAGTNYNEQFF.

This clonotype has more than one count but fewer than ten. The V call is TRBV12-3 or TRBV12-4, the J call TRBJ2-2; no definite D call. Between the trimmed V and J ends, which lost 6 bases and 8 bases, there was a span of 13 bases. The CDR3 loop spans 13 amino acids. CDR3 coding DNA: TGTGCCAGCAGACTCGGCGGTCCGGGGGAGCTGTTTTTT. This sequence encodes CASRLGGPGELFF.

V and J are TRBV12-3 or TRBV12-4 and TRBJ2-2; D not resolved. V was clipped by 7 bases and J by 5 bases, with 11 bases between them. The CDR3 is 13 amino acids. The CDR3, as DNA: TGTGCCAGCACCTTGGCCGGAACCGGGGAGCTGTTTTTT. Encoded protein: CASTLAGTGELFF.

V is TRBV11-3 and J is TRBJ2-3; the D gene is possibly TRBD1 (5 bases). The CDR3 has 13 residues. The germline V and J ends were trimmed by 5 bases and 2 bases, with 8 bases remaining between them. From germline, CDR1 is SGHNT and CDR2 YENEEA. This CDR3 is CASSPQDTDTQYF. CDR3 DNA: TGTGCCAGCAGCCCACAGGACACAGATACGCAGTATTTT.

The V call is TRBV5-1, the J call TRBJ2-5, with TRBD1 as a possible D gene (6 bases). Trimming took 0 bases from V and 5 from J, leaving 20 bases between them. This CDR3 spans 17 amino acids. Germline CDR1 SGHRS, CDR2 YFSETQ. CDR3 bases: TGCGCCAGCAGCTTGGAAGGTGGTGAGGGGGTCGGGGAGACCCAGTACTTC. Translated: CASSLEGGEGVGETQYF.

In this sample, this clonotype turned up many times. This chain links TRBV6-4 with TRBJ2-1, with TRBD2 matching over 10 bases. This CDR3 contains 14 residues. Germline trimming cut 3 bases from V and 4 bases from J; bases unmatched to any gene: 0. The germline CDR1 and CDR2 sequences are MRHNA and SNTAGT. The CDR3 loop reads CASSEAGGYNEQFF. The CDR3 DNA reads as TGTGCCAGCAGTGAAGCGGGAGGGTACAATGAGCAGTTCTTC.

The CDR3 DNA reads as TGCGCCAGCAGCTTAATAGCGGGAGTTGGCACAGATACGCAGTATTTT. Translated: CASSLIAGVGTDTQYF. V gene TRBV5-1 combines with J gene TRBJ2-3, with TRBD2 matching 9 bases. Trimming removed 2 bases from V and 1 base from J; junction bases left unmatched: 5. Germline V lookup: CDR1 SGHRS, CDR2 YFSETQ. The CDR3 covers 16 residues.

This clonotype was observed many times. The CDR3 is CSARDSTEHDIQETQYF. In DNA form, the CDR3 reads TGCAGTGCTAGAGATTCTACCGAGCACGACATCCAAGAGACCCAGTACTTC. This rearrangement joins TRBV20-1 to TRBJ2-5; D remains unclear. CDR3 size: 17 residues. Germline V gene lookup returns CDR1 DFQATT and CDR2 SNEGSKA (reference sequence). Between the trimmed V and J ends, which lost 0 bases and 1 base, there was a span of 18 bases.

This clonotype was observed many times. This sequence joins TRBV12-3 or TRBV12-4 and TRBJ2-7; 7 bases align to TRBD1. This CDR3 is built from 14 residues. Unmatched junction bases numbered 6, after V lost 5 bases and J lost 2 bases. CDR3 sequence (DNA): TGTGCCAGCAGTCCCGGGACAGCTGCCTACGAGCAGTACTTC. It yields the protein CASSPGTAAYEQYF.

The J gene is TRBJ2-7, the V gene TRBV10-3, with 12 bases aligning to TRBD1. The V gene's germline CDR1 is ENHRY and CDR2 SYGVKD. The CDR3 runs 13 residues. The junction had 6 bases not matched to a gene; V was cut back by 10 bases and J by 5 bases. CDR3 in DNA: TGTGCCACGGGACAGGGGGCCTTCGACGAGCAGTACTTC. It yields the protein CATGQGAFDEQYF.

The chain combines TRBV4-3 with TRBJ2-4, with 7 bases lining up with TRBD2. V was clipped by 0 bases and J by 0 bases; unmatched bases: 11. Germline CDR1 is LGHNA and CDR2 is YSLEER. There are 19 residues in the CDR3. CDR3 DNA: TGCGCCAGCAGCCAAGAAGGTGGTAGCGGGCTGTTAGCCAAAAACATTCAGTACTTC. Translation gives CASSQEGGSGLLAKNIQYF.